This T cell receptor beta chain was sequenced for a study of cytomegalovirus exposure and HLA in healthy donors. Study information: Approximately 77 million unique TCRs from HLA-typed donors were held in an early release of data.

Germline V gene data show CDR1 as MDHEN and CDR2 as SYDVKM. The V end lost 10 bases, the J end lost 6 bases, and 19 bases lay between the germline ends. This CDR3 spans 13 amino acids. This clone turned up a few times. PCR involved 60 Vbeta and 13 Jbeta primers. In the original processing: Roughly 11 million shared chains were among the about 80 million unique TCR beta chains that a later analysis counted. TCRdb's table, derived via immunoSEQ multiplex PCR, lists solely in-frame clones and lacks some. V, J and clone size are those of that table, while D and trimming were read from the DNA. The top ten hold 1.5% to 2.5% of the sample, which has approximately 120,000 clones, roughly four fifths seen once.

Sequenced material: PBMCs. This chain joins TRBV28 and TRBJ2-7; the D is unclear. The clonotype comes from a man between 50 and 59 years old in good health and CMV-seronegative. The CDR3 here is CATAPVSMSEQYV. The CDR3 coding sequence is TGTGCCACCGCGCCGGTATCAATGAGCGAGCAGTACGTC.